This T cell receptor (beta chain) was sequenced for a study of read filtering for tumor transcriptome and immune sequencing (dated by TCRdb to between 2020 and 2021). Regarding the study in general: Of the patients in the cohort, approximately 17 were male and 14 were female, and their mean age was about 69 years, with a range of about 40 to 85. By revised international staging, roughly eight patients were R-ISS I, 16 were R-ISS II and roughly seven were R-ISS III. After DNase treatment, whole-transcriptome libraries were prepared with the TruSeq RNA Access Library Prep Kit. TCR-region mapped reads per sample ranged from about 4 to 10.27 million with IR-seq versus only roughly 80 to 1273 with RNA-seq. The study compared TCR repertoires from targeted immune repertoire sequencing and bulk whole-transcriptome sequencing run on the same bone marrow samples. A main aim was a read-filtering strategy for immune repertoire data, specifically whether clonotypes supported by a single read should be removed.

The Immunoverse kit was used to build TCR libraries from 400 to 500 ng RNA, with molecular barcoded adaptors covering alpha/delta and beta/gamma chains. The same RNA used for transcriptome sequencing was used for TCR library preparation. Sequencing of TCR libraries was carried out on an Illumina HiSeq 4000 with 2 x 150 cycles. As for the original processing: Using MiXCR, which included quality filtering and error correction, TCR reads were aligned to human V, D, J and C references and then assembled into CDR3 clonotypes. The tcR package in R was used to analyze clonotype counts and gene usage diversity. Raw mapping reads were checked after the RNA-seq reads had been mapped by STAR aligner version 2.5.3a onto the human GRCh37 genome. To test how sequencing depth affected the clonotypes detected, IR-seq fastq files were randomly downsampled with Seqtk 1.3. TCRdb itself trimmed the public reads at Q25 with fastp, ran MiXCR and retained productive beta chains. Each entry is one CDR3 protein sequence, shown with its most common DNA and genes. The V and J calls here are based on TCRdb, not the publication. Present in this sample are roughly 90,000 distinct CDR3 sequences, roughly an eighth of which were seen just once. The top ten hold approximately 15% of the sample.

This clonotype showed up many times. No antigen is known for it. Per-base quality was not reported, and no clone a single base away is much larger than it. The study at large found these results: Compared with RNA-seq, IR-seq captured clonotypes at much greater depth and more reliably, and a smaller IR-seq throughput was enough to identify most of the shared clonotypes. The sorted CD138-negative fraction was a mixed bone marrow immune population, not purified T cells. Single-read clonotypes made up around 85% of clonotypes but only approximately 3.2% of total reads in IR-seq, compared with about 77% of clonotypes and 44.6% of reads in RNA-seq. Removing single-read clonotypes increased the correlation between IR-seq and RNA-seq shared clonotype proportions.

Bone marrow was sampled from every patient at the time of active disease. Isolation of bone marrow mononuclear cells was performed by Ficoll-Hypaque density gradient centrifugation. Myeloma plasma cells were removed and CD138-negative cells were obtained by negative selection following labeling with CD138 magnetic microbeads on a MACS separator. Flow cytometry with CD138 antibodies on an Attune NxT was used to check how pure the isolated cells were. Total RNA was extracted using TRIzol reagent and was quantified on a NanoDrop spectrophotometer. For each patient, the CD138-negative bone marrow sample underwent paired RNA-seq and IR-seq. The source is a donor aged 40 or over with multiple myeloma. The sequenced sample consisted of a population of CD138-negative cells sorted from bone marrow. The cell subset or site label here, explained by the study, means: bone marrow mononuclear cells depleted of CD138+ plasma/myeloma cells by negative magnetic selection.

This receptor carries the CDR3 CASSLEGSGRETQYF. The nucleotides read TGCGCCAGCAGCTTGGAAGGGAGCGGGAGAGAGACCCAGTACTTC. The chain is made from TRBV5-1 and TRBJ2-5, with 8 central nucleotides matching TRBD2. V ends up 0 bases short and J 4 bases short, with an unmatched junction base count of 5. The CDR3 sequence holds 15 residues, the cysteine and phenylalanine included. Solely the CDR3 DNA is kept, with 45 bases framed from the first base. CDR1 and CDR2 are read off the germline V gene as SGHRS and YFSETQ.